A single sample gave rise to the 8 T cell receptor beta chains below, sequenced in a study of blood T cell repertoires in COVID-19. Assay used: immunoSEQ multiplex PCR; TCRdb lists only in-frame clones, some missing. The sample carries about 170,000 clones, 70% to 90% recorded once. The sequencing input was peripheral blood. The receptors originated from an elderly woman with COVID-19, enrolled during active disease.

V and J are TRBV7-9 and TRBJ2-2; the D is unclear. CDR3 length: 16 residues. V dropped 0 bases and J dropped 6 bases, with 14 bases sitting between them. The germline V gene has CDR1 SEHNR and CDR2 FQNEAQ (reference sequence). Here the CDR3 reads CASSLAESLGSGELFF. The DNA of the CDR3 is TGTGCCAGCAGCTTAGCGGAGAGTCTTGGGTCCGGGGAGCTGTTTTTT.

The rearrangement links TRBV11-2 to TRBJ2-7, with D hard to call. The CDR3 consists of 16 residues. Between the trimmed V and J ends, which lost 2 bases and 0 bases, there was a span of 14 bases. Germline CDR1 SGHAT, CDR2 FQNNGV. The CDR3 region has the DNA TGTGCCAGCAGCTTATTTAGTGGTGCGTACTCCTACGAGCAGTACTTC. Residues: CASSLFSGAYSYEQYF.

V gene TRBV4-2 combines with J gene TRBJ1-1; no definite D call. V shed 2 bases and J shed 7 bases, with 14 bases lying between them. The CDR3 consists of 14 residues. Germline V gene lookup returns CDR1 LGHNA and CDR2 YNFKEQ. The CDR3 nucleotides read TGTGCCAGCAGCCAACACGGTCTGGGGAGTGAAGCTTTCTTT. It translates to CASSQHGLGSEAFF.

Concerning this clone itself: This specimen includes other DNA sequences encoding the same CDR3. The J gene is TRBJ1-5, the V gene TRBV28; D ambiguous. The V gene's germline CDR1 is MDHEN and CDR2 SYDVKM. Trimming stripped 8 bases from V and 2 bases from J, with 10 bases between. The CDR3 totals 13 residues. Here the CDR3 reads CASSDGGNQPQHF. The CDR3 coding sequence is TGTGCCAGCTCGGACGGGGGCAATCAGCCCCAGCATTTT.

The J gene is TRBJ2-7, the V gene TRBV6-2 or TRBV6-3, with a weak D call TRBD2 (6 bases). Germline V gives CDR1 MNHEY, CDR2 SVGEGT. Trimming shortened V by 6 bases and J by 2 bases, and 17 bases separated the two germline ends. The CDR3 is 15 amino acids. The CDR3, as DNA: TGTGCCAGCAGCGACGGGGATCCGGGGGCCTACGAGCAGTACTTC. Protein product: CASSDGDPGAYEQYF.

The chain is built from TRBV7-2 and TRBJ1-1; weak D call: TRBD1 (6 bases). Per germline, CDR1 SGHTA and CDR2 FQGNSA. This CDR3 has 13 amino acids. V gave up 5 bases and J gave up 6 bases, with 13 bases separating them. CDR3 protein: CASSLQGLAEAFF. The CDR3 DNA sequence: TGTGCCAGCAGCCTTCAGGGGTTAGCTGAAGCTTTCTTT.

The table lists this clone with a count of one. CDR3 residues: CASSQTVYEQYF. CDR3 nucleotides: TGTGCCAGCAGCCAAACGGTCTACGAGCAGTACTTC. This chain links TRBV16 with TRBJ2-7; unclear D gene. The CDR3 totals 12 residues. Germline CDR1 reads KGHSY; CDR2 reads FQNENV. V was shortened by 2 bases and J by 3 bases, with 5 bases between the two germline ends.

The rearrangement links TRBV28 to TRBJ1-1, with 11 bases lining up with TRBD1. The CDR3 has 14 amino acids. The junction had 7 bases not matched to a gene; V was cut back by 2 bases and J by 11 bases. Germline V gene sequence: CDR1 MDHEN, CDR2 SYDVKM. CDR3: CASSLPRTGGIAFF. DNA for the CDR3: TGTGCCAGCAGTTTACCCCGGACAGGGGGCATCGCTTTCTTT.